Shown below are 17 T cell receptor beta chains from a single sample sequenced in a study of blood T cell repertoires in COVID-19. TCRdb's table, derived via immunoSEQ multiplex PCR, lists solely in-frame clones and lacks some. Here the sample spans about 98,000 clones, over 75% being singletons. Sequencing was carried out using peripheral blood. Every receptor here comes from a woman aged 80 or over with acute or convalescent COVID-19.

This chain uses TRBV7-8 with TRBJ1-1; TRBD1 matches 8 bases. CDR1 SGHVS and CDR2 FQNEAQ come from the germline V gene. V lost 5 bases and J lost 5; bases outside the gene matches: 13. The CDR3 is made up of 16 amino acids. CDR3 sequence (DNA): TGTGCCAGCAGCCTAGGACAGGGCCAAGGGCAAACTGAAGCTTTCTTT. This translates into CASSLGQGQGQTEAFF.

The rearrangement links TRBV20-1 to TRBJ1-6, with 7 bases lining up with TRBD1. The CDR3 consists of 15 residues. The germline V gene encodes CDR1 DFQATT and CDR2 SNEGSKA (reference sequence). The junction had 9 bases not matched to a gene; V was cut back by 3 bases and J by 7 bases. The CDR3 loop reads CSASPRQGGNSPLHF. DNA of the CDR3: TGCAGTGCTAGTCCCCGACAGGGCGGGAATTCACCCCTCCACTTT.

The J gene is TRBJ1-2, the V gene TRBV5-5; TRBD1 matches at 7 bases. The CDR3 spans 15 residues. Germline trimming cut 0 bases from V and 4 bases from J; bases unmatched to any gene: 6. Germline CDR1 SGHKS, CDR2 YYEKEE (reference sequence). Here the CDR3 DNA reads TGTGCCAGCAGCTTGGGGGGACAGACCGTCTATGGCTACACCTTC. It is translated as CASSLGGQTVYGYTF.

The chain employs TRBV5-1 and TRBJ2-4, with 8 positions matching TRBD2. The CDR3 is 15 residues long. V gave up 4 bases and J gave up 3 bases; unmatched junction bases: 6. Per germline, CDR1 SGHRS and CDR2 YFSETQ. Here the CDR3 reads CASSRTSRGKNIQYF. CDR3 DNA: TGCGCCAGCAGCCGGACTAGCCGGGGCAAAAACATTCAGTACTTC.

The chain recombines TRBV18 with TRBJ2-1, with 10 bases identical to TRBD2. V was pared by 4 bases and J by 10 bases, with 16 bases of the junction left unmatched. Germline V gene data show CDR1 as KGHSH and CDR2 as LQKENI. This CDR3 is 17 amino acids long. CDR3 coding DNA: TGTGCCAGCTCACTCAACAGGGAGCGGGGGGGCCGGGACGAGCAGTTCTTC. Translating it yields CASSLNRERGGRDEQFF.

The rearrangement joins TRBV28 to TRBJ2-3; no definite D call. Germline-derived CDR1 and CDR2 are MDHEN and SYDVKM. Trimming left V 1 base short and J 5 bases short, with 10 bases between. This CDR3 is built from 14 residues. The CDR3 DNA reads TGTGCCAGCAGTTTATCTCCTTTACAAGATACGCAGTATTTT. Its protein is CASSLSPLQDTQYF.

The chain recombines TRBV7-9 with TRBJ2-3; TRBD2 might be the D (5 bases). Germline CDR1 SEHNR, CDR2 FQNEAQ (reference sequence). CDR3 length: 14 residues. Trimming removed 4 bases at V and 4 bases at J, with 12 bases between. The CDR3 is CASSSGRVADTQYF. The CDR3 nucleotides are TGTGCCAGCAGCTCGGGAAGGGTAGCAGATACGCAGTATTTT.

Only a few counts were recorded for this clone. The V and J genes are TRBV28 and TRBJ1-2, with a weak D call TRBD1 (6 bases). The CDR3 extends over 11 amino acids. The V and J ends lost 7 bases and 7 bases respectively, with 10 bases between them. Germline V gene sequence: CDR1 MDHEN, CDR2 SYDVKM. DNA for the CDR3: TGTGCCAGCACAAACAGGGTTGGCTACACCTTC. Its protein is CASTNRVGYTF.

The chain recombines TRBV19 with TRBJ2-7; 11 bases fit TRBD1. The V gene's germline CDR1 is LNHDA and CDR2 SQIVND (reference sequence). The CDR3 spans 15 residues. With 7 bases clipped from V and 2 bases from J, the junction kept 7 bases outside the gene matches. The CDR3 reads CASTPGTGGPYEQYF. CDR3 DNA: TGTGCCAGTACCCCCGGGACAGGGGGTCCCTACGAGCAGTACTTC.

On this clone: Different DNA sequences within this sample yield the same CDR3. The J gene is TRBJ2-7, the V gene TRBV5-4; D is possibly TRBD2 (5 bases). Trimming removed 0 bases at V and 0 bases at J, with 10 bases between. The CDR3 runs 15 residues. Germline V CDR1 and CDR2: SGHNT, YYREEE (reference sequence). The CDR3 here is CASSLEVGSSYEQYF. CDR3 sequence (DNA): TGTGCCAGCAGCTTGGAGGTAGGGAGCTCCTACGAGCAGTACTTC.

This clone has just a few counts. The rearrangement links TRBV2 to TRBJ1-2, with 7 bases that match TRBD1. The CDR3 runs to 14 residues. With 4 bases clipped from V and 7 bases from J, the junction kept 9 bases outside the gene matches. Germline V gene data show CDR1 as SNHLY and CDR2 as FYNNEI. CDR3 protein: CASSAGQVVFGYTF. Here the CDR3 DNA reads TGTGCCAGCAGTGCCGGACAGGTTGTATTTGGCTACACCTTC.

This sequence joins TRBV5-4 and TRBJ1-2; 8 bases match TRBD1. This CDR3 region has 15 residues. After removal of 4 bases from V and 1 base from J, the junction contained 6 bases not matched to a gene. Germline V gene lookup returns CDR1 SGHNT and CDR2 YYREEE (reference sequence). CDR3 coding DNA: TGTGCCAGCAGCCGAGGACAGGGAATTAACTATGGCTACACCTTC. Its protein is CASSRGQGINYGYTF.

The gene calls are TRBV7-2 and TRBJ1-2; D possibly corresponds to TRBD1 (6 bases). Germline CDR1 SGHTA, CDR2 FQGNSA. V lost 2 bases and J lost 4, with 11 bases in between. CDR3 length: 14 residues. Here the CDR3 DNA reads TGTGCCAGCAGCTTATCACAGGGAATCTATGGCTACACCTTC. Translated: CASSLSQGIYGYTF.

The genes are TRBV9 and TRBJ2-1, with 11 bases aligning to TRBD2. Trimming took 2 bases from V and 8 from J; bases not matched to a gene: 6. CDR1 and CDR2 from the germline V gene are SGDLS and YYNGEE. CDR3 length: 15 residues. CDR3 protein: CASSVASGGHYEQFF. The CDR3, as DNA: TGTGCCAGCAGCGTGGCTAGCGGGGGGCACTATGAGCAGTTCTTC.

This clone was seen just once. The chain carries TRBV18 and TRBJ1-4; D might be TRBD1 (6 bases). Germline V lookup: CDR1 KGHSH, CDR2 LQKENI. Trimming removed 3 bases from V and 8 bases from J, with 16 bases in between. There are 15 residues in the CDR3. CDR3 nucleotide sequence: TGTGCCAGCTCACCCTCTCAGGGGAGAGGGGAAAAACTGTTTTTT. As protein: CASSPSQGRGEKLFF.

The chain joins TRBV25-1 to TRBJ2-3, with 8 bases identical to TRBD2. V lost 7 bases and J lost 6; bases outside the gene matches: 12. The CDR3 consists of 15 residues. The germline V gene has CDR1 MGHDK and CDR2 SYGVNS. This chain's CDR3 is CASKNSGVGGDTQYF. CDR3 sequence (DNA): TGTGCCAGCAAAAATAGCGGGGTCGGAGGGGATACGCAGTATTTT.

The chain combines TRBV6-5 with TRBJ1-2; D gene uncertain. V lost 8 bases, J lost 4 bases, and 11 bases lay in between. This CDR3 contains 12 residues. The V gene's germline CDR1 is MNHEY and CDR2 SVGAGI. CDR3 nucleotide sequence: TGTGCCAGCCAAGGAGGGTCCTATGGCTACACCTTC. Encoded protein: CASQGGSYGYTF.